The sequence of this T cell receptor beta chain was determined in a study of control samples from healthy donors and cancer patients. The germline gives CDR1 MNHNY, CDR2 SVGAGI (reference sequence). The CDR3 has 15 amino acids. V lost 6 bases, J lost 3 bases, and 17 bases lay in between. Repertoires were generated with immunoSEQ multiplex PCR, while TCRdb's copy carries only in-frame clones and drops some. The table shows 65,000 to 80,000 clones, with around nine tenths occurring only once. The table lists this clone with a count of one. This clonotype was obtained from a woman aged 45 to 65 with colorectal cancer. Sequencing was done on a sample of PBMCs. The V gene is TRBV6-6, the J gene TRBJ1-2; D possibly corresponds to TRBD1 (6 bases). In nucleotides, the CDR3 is TGTGCCAGCAGCCCCTTTGCACAGGGCCACTATGGCTACACCTTC. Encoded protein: CASSPFAQGHYGYTF.